These T cell receptor beta chains were read from a single sample in a study of T cell repertoires in cytomegalovirus infection. These receptors' antigens are unknown. TCRdb used MiXCR to reprocess the reads, holding one entry per CDR3 protein. Among 50,000 to 60,000 distinct CDR3 sequences listed, about 19% were seen once. The input for sequencing was CD8+ T cells from cultured PBMCs, taken from culture after CMV antigen stimulation. The receptors were gathered from a human donor in good health (CMV status not recorded). Some clones in this sample may be carry-over from other donors' samples. CDR3s include the opening cysteine and the closing phenylalanine or tryptophan. A D gene is named only where the DNA matches it firmly. Not all rows give a size; the values are once, few, many and, for expanded clones, a class.

V	size	J	D	CDR3	DNA
TRBV30	few	TRBJ1-2	-	CAWSVPRGISYGYTF	TGTGCCTGGAGTGTACCCAGGGGAATTTCCTATGGCTACACCTTC
TRBV30	few	TRBJ1-2	TRBD1	CAWTFGQAGDGYTF	TGTGCCTGGACGTTTGGACAGGCCGGGGATGGCTACACCTTC
TRBV7-6	-	TRBJ2-1	-	CASLGTEASSYNEQFF	TGTGCCAGCTTAGGGACTGAAGCGAGCTCCTACAATGAGCAGTTCTTC
TRBV6-6	few	TRBJ1-2	-	CASSYGAVSGYTF	TGTGCCAGCAGTTACGGGGCAGTGAGTGGCTACACCTTC
TRBV30	-	TRBJ1-2	-	CAWRRDQTYGYTF	TGTGCCTGGAGGCGGGACCAGACCTATGGCTACACCTTC
TRBV5-3	few	TRBJ2-7	-	CASSFTPYEQYF	TGTGCCAGCAGCTTCACACCGTACGAGCAGTACTTC
TRBV12-3/TRBV12-4	-	TRBJ2-1	TRBD1	CASSLGTGPYNEQFF	TGTGCCAGCAGTTTAGGGACAGGGCCTTACAATGAGCAGTTCTTC
TRBV24-1	many	TRBJ2-5	-	CATSDRLGGTRARETQYF	TGTGCCACCAGTGACCGCTTGGGGGGAACAAGGGCGAGGGAGACCCAGTACTTC
TRBV6-1	-	TRBJ2-7	TRBD2	CASSDRTAGGTYEQYF	TGTGCCAGCAGTGACCGCACGGCGGGGGGCACCTACGAGCAGTACTTC
TRBV12-3/TRBV12-4	-	TRBJ2-2	TRBD1	CASRDRLIAGELFF	TGTGCCAGCAGGGACAGGCTTATCGCGGGGGAGCTGTTTTTT
TRBV5-5	many	TRBJ2-1	-	CASSSRLSSYNEQFF	TGTGCCAGCAGCTCAAGGCTAAGCTCCTACAATGAGCAGTTCTTC
TRBV7-2	few	TRBJ1-3	-	CASSLPGTGNTIYF	TGTGCCAGCAGCTTACCAGGGACTGGAAACACCATATATTTT
TRBV28	-	TRBJ2-7	TRBD1	CASSYHLRGPSYEQYF	TGTGCCAGCAGTTACCATCTCAGGGGGCCCTCCTACGAGCAGTACTTC